This T cell receptor (beta chain) was recovered during a study of T cells in Graves' hyperthyroidism and ophthalmopathy. Study overall: Before any treatment, at initial diagnosis, peripheral blood was collected. Study-level points and caveats: Most thyroid-expanded clonotypes above 0.001 were also found in blood.

J lost 6 bases, V lost 5 bases, and 8 bases had no gene match. The CDR3 totals 15 residues. From germline, CDR1 is SEHNR and CDR2 FQNEAQ (reference sequence). This clonotype occurred a few times. Antigen unknown. Amplification targeted TCR beta CDR3 regions from RNA transcripts. First-round RT-PCR targeting the TCR CDR3 was performed with the HTBI primer set. MiXCR, run by TCRdb on the multiplex PCR reads, gives a single entry per CDR3 protein. The sample includes some 550,000 distinct CDR3 sequences, more than 15% of them seen just once. The rearrangement links TRBV7-9 to TRBJ1-5, with 9 bases that match TRBD1. The source of this sequence is a woman in her thirties or forties with Graves' ophthalmopathy. Sequencing input: blood. CDR3 in amino acids: CASSPGGTGSQPQHF. The DNA for the CDR3 is TGTGCCAGCAGCCCTGGGGGGACAGGGAGTCAGCCCCAGCATTTT.